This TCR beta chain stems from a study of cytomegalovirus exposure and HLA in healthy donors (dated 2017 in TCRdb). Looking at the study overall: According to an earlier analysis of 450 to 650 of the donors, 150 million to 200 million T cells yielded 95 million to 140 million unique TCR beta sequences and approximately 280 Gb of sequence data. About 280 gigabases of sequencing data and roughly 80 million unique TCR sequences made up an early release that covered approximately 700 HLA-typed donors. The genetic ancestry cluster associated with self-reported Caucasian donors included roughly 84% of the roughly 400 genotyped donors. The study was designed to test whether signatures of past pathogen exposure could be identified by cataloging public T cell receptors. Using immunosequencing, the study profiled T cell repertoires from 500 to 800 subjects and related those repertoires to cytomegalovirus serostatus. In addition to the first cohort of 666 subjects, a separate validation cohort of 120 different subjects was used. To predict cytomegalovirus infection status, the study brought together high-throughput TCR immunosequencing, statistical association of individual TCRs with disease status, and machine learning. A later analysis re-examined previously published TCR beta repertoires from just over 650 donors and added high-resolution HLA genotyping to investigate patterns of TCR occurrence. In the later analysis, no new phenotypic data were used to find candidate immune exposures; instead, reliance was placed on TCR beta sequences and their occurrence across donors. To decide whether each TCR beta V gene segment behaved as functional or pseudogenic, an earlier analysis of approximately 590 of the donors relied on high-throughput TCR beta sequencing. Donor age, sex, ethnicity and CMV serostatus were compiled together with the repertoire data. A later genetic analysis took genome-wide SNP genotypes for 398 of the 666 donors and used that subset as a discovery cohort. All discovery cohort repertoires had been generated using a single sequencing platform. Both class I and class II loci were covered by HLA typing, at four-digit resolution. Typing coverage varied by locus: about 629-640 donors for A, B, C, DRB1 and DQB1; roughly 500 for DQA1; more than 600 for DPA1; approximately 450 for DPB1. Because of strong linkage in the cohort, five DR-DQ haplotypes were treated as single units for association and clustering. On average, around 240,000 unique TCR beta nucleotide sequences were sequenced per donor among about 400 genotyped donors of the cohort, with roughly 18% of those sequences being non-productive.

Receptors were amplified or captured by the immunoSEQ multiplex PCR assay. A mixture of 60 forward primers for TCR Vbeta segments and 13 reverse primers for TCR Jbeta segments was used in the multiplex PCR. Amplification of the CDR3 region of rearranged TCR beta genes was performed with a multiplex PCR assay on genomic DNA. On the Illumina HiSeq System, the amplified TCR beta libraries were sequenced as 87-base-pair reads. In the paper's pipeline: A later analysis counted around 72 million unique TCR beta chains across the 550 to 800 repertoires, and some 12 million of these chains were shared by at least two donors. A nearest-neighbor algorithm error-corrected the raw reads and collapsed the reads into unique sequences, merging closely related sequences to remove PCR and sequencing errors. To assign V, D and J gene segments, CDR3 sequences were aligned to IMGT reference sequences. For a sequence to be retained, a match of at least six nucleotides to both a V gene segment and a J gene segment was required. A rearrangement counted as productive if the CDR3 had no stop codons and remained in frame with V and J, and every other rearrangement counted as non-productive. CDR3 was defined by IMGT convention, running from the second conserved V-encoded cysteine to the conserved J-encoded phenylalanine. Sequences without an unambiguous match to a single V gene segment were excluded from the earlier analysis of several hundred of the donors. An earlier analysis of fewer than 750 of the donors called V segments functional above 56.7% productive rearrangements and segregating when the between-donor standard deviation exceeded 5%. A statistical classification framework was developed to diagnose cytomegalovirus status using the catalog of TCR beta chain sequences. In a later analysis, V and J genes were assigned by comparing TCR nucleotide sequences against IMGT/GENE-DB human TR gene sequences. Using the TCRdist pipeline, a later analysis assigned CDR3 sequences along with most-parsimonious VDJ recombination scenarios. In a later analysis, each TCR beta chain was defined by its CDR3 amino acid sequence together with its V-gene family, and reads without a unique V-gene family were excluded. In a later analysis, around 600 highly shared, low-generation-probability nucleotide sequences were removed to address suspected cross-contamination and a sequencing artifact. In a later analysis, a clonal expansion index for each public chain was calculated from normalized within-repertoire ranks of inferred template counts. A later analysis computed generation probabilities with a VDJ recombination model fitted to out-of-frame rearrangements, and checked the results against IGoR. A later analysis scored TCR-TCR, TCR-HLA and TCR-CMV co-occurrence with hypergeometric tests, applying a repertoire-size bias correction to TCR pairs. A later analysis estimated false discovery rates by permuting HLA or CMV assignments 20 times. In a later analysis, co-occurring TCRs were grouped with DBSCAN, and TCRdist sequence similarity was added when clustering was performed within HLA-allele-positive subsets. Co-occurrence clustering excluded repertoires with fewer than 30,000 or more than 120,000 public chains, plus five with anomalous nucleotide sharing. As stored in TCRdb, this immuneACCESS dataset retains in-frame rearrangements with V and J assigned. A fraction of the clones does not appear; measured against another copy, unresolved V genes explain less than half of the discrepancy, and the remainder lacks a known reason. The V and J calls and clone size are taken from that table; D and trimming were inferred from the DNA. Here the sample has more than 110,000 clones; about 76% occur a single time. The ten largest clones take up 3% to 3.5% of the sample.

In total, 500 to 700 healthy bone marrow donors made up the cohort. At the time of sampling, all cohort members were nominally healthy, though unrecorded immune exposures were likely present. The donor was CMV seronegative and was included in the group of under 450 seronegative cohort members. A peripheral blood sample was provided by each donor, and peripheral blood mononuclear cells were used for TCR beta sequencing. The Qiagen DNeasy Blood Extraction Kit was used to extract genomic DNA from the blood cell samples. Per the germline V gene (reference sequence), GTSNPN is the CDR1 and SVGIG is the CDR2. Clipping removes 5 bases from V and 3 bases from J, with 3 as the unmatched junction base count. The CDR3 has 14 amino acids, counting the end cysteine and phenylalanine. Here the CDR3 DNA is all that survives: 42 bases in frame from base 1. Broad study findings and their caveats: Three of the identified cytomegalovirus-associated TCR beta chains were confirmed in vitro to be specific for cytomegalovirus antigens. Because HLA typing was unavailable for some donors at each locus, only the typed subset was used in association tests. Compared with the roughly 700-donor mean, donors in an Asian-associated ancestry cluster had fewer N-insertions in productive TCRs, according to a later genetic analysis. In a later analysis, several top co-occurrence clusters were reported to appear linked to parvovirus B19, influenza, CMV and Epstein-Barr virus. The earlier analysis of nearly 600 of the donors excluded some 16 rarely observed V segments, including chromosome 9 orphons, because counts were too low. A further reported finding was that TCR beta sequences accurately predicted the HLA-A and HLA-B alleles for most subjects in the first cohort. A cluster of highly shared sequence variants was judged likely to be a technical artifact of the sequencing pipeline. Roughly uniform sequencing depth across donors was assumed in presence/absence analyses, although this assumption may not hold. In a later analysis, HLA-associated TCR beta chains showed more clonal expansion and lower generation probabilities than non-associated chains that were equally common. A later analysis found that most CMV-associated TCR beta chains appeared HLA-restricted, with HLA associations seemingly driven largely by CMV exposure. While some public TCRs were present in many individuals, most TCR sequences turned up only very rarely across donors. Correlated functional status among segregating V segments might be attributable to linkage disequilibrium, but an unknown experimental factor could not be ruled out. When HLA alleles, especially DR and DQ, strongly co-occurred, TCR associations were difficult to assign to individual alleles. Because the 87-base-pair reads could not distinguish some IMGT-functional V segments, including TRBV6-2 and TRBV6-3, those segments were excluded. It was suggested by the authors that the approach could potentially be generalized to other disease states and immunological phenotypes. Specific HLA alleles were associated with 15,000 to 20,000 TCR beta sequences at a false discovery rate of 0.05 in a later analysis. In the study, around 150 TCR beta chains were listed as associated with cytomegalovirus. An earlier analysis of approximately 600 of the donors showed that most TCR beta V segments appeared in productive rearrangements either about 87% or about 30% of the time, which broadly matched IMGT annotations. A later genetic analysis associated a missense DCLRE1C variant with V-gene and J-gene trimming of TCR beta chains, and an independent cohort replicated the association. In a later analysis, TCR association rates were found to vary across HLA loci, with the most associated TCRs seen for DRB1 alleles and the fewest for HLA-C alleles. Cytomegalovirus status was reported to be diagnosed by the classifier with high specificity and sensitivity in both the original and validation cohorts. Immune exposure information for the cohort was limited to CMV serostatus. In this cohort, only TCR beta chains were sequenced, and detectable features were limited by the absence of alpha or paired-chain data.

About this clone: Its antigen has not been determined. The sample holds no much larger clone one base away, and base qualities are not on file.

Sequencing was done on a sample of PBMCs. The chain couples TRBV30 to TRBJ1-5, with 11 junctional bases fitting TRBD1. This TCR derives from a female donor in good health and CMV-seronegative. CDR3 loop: CAWWTGGPNQPQHF. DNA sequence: TGTGCCTGGTGGACAGGGGGCCCCAATCAGCCCCAGCATTTT. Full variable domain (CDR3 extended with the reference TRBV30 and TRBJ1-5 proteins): SQTIHQWPATLVQPVGSPLSLECTVEGTSNPNLYWYRQAAGRGLQLLFYSVGIGQISSEVPQNLSASRPQDRQFILSSKKLLLSDSGFYLCAWWTGGPNQPQHFGDGTRLSIL.